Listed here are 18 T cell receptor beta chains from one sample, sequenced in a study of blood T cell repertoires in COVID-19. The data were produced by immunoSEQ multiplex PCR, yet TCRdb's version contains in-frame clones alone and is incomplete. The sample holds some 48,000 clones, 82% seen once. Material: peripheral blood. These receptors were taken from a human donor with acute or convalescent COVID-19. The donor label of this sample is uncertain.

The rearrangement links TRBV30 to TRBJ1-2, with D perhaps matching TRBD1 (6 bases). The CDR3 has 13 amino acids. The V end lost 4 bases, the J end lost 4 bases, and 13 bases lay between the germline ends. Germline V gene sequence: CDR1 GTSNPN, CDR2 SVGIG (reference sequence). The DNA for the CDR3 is TGTGCCTGGAAAAGGGGGGGGCCCTATGGCTACACCTTC. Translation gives CAWKRGGPYGYTF.

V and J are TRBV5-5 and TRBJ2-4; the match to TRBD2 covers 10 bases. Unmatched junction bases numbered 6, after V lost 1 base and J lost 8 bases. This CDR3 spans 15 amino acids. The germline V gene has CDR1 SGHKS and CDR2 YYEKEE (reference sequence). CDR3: CASSLSSGSVDIQYF. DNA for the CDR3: TGTGCCAGCAGCTTGTCTAGCGGGAGTGTGGACATTCAGTACTTC. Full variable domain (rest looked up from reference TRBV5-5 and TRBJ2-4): DAGVTQSPTHLIKTRGQQVTLRCSPISGHKSVSWYQQVLGQGPQFIFQYYEKEERGRGNFPDRFSARQFPNYSSELNVNALLLGDSALYLCASSLSSGSVDIQYFGAGTRLSVL.

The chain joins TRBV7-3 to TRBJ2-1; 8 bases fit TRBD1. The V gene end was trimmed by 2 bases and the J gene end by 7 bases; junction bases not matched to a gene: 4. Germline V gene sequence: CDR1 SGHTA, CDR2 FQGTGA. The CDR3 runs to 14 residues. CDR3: CASSLGTGWNEQFF. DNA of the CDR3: TGTGCCAGCAGCTTAGGGACAGGTTGGAATGAGCAGTTCTTC.

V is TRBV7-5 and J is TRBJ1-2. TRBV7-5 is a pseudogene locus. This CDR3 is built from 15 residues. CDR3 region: CARSSPGRGAYGYTF. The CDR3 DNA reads TGTGCCAGAAGCTCCCCCGGGAGGGGTGCCTATGGCTACACCTTC.

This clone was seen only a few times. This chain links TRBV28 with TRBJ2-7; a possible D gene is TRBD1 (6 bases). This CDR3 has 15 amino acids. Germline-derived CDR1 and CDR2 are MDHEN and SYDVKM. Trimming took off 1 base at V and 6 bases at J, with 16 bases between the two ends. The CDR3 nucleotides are TGTGCCAGCAGTTTATACGGGACACTCCGGGGCGAGCAGTACTTC. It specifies CASSLYGTLRGEQYF.

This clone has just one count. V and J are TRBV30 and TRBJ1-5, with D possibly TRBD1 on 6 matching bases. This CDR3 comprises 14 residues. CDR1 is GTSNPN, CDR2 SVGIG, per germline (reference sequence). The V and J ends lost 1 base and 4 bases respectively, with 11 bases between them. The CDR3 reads CAWSGGQQNQPQHF. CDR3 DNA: TGTGCCTGGAGTGGAGGACAGCAGAATCAGCCCCAGCATTTT.

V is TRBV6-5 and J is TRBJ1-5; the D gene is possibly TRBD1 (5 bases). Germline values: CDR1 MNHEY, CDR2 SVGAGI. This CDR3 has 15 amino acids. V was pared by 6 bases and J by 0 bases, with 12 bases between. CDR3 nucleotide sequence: TGTGCCAGCAGCACGACAGCAGATAGCAATCAGCCCCAGCATTTT. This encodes CASSTTADSNQPQHF.

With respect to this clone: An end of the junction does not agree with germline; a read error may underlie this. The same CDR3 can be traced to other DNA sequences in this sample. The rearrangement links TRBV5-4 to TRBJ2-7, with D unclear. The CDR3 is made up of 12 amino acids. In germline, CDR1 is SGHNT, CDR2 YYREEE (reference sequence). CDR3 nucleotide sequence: TGTGCCAGCAGCTCCTCTAACTACGAGCAGTACTTT. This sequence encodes CASSSSNYEQYF.

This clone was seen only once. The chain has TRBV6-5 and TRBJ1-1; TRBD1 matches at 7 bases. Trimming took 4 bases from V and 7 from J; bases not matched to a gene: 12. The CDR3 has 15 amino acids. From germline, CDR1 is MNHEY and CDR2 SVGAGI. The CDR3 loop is CASSLLGGGISEAFF. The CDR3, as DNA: TGTGCCAGCAGTTTGCTAGGGGGCGGAATCAGTGAAGCTTTCTTT.

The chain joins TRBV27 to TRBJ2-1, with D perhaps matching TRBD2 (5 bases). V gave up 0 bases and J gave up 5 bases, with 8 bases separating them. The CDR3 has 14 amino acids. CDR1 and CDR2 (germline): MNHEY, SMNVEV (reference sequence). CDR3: CASSLSTTNNEQFF. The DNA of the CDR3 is TGTGCCAGCAGTTTATCGACTACCAACAATGAGCAGTTCTTC.

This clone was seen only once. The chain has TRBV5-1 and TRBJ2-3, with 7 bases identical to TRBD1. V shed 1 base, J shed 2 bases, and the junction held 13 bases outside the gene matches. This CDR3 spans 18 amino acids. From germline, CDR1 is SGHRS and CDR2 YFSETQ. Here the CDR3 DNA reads TGCGCCAGCAGCTTGACAGGGGCGATCCCCAAAGTCACAGATACGCAGTATTTT. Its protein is CASSLTGAIPKVTDTQYF.

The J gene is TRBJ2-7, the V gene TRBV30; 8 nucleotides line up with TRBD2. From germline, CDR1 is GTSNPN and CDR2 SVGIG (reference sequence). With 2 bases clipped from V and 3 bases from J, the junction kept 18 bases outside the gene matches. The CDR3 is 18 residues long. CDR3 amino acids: CAWSRPIILAEIYYEQYF. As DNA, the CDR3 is TGTGCCTGGAGTCGACCAATAATACTAGCGGAAATCTACTACGAGCAGTACTTC.

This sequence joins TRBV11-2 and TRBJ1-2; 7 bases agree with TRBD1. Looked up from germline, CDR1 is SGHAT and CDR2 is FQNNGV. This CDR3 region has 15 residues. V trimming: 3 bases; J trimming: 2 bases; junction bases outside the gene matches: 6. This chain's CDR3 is CASSFLTTGNYGYTF. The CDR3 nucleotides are TGTGCCAGCAGCTTCTTAACGACAGGGAACTATGGCTACACCTTC.

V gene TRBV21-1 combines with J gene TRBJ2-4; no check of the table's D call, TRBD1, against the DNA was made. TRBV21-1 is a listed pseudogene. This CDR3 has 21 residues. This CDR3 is CASPFPGLTGEKSGGGDIQYF. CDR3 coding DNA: TGTGCCAGCCCATTCCCGGGGCTGACAGGGGAAAAGAGTGGGGGAGGGGACATTCAGTACTTC.

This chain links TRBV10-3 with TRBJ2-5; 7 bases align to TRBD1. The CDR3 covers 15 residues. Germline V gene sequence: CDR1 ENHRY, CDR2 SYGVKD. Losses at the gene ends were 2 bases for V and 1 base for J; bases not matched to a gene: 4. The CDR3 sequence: CAISEAGGAQETQYF. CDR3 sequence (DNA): TGTGCCATCAGTGAGGCAGGGGGTGCCCAAGAGACCCAGTACTTC.

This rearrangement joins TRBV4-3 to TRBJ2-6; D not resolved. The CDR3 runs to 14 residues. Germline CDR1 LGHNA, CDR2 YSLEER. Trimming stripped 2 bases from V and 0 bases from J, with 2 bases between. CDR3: CASSQLSGANVLTF. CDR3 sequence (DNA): TGCGCCAGCAGCCAACTCTCTGGGGCCAACGTCCTGACTTTC.

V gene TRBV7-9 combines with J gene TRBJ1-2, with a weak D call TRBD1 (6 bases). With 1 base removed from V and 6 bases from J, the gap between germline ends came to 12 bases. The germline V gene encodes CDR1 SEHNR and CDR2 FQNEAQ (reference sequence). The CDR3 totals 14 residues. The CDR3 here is CASSLERGGDGYTF. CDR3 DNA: TGTGCCAGCAGCTTAGAAAGGGGGGGCGATGGCTACACCTTC. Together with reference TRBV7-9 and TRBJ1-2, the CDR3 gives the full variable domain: DTGVSQNPRHKITKRGQNVTFRCDPISEHNRLYWYRQTLGQGPEFLTYFQNEAQLEKSRLLSDRFSAERPKGSFSTLEIQRTEQGDSAMYLCASSLERGGDGYTFGSGTRLTVV.

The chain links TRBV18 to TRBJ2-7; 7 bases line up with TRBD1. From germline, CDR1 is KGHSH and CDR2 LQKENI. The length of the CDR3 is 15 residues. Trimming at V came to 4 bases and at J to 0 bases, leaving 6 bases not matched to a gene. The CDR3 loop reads CASSLGTDSSYEQYF. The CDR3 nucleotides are TGTGCCAGCTCACTGGGGACAGACAGCTCCTACGAGCAGTACTTC.